These 27 T cell receptor beta chains were sequenced from one sample in a study of blood T cell repertoires in COVID-19 (dated by TCRdb to 2020 to 2021). Library construction relied on the immunoSEQ multiplex PCR assay. TCRdb mirrors the immuneACCESS table, restricted to in-frame sequences. Some clones are absent from its copies; in checked studies, under half trace to an unresolved V gene, and the reason for the others is unknown. This sample has 75,000 to 95,000 clones in its table, and about four fifths of those were observed once. The top ten constitute about 12% of the sample. Sequencing was done on a sample of peripheral blood. These receptors were obtained from a woman aged 40 to 55 with active or convalescent COVID-19.

This clone was detected only a few times. The chain is built from TRBV6-4 and TRBJ2-1; 7 bases are shared with TRBD1. Germline CDR1 reads MRHNA; CDR2 reads SNTAGT. Trimming cost V 4 bases and J 0 bases; bases outside gene matches: 12. This CDR3 region has 18 residues. CDR3: CASSGAPGQPSSYNEQFF. DNA of the CDR3: TGTGCCAGCAGTGGAGCCCCGGGACAGCCTAGCTCCTACAATGAGCAGTTCTTC.

The V call is TRBV28, the J call TRBJ1-1; 7 nucleotides match TRBD1. V lost 1 base, J lost 5 bases, and 4 bases stayed unmatched. Germline V lookup: CDR1 MDHEN, CDR2 SYDVKM. This CDR3 has 14 residues. In nucleotides, the CDR3 is TGTGCCAGCAGTTTATCAGGGGGTCTGACTGAAGCTTTCTTT. Protein sequence: CASSLSGGLTEAFF.

The V call is TRBV27, the J call TRBJ2-2, with a tentative D call TRBD1 (6 bases). The germline gives CDR1 MNHEY, CDR2 SMNVEV (reference sequence). V was clipped by 2 bases and J by 4 bases, with 11 bases between them. The CDR3 is 15 residues long. CDR3 in DNA: TGTGCCAGCAGTTTACAGCCCAGGGGCACCGGGGAGCTGTTTTTT. It encodes CASSLQPRGTGELFF.

The rearrangement uses TRBV19 and TRBJ1-5; 9 nucleotides agree with TRBD1. The germline CDR1 and CDR2 sequences are LNHDA and SQIVND (reference sequence). Trimming took 5 bases from V and 6 from J; bases not matched to a gene: 14. This CDR3 spans 17 amino acids. In DNA form, the CDR3 reads TGTGCCAGTAGTCCCCGTTGGGACAGGGTTAAGGGTCAGCCCCAGCATTTT. Translation: CASSPRWDRVKGQPQHF.

This clone was found once. The CDR3: CASSQDLAGGTYEQYF. The CDR3 DNA reads TGTGCCAGCAGCCAAGATCTCGCAGGGGGGACCTACGAGCAGTACTTC. This chain links TRBV4-2 with TRBJ2-7, with D possibly being TRBD1 (7 bases). Germline lookup yields CDR1 LGHNA and CDR2 YNFKEQ. The length of the CDR3 is 16 residues. Trimming pared 0 bases from V and 2 bases from J, leaving 14 bases between.

This clone has just one count. The chain uses TRBV9 and TRBJ1-4, with a weak D call TRBD1 (5 bases). Germline CDR1 is SGDLS and CDR2 is YYNGEE. There are 14 residues in the CDR3. V shed 4 bases and J shed 2 bases, with 9 bases lying between them. CDR3 residues: CASSRAGTNEKLFF. Here the CDR3 DNA reads TGTGCCAGCAGCCGGGCAGGGACTAATGAAAAACTGTTTTTT. Looking up the rest from reference TRBV9 and TRBJ1-4 gives the full variable domain: DSGVTQTPKHLITATGQRVTLRCSPRSGDLSVYWYQQSLDQGLQFLIQYYNGEERAKGNILERFSAQQFPDLHSELNLSSLELGDSALYFCASSRAGTNEKLFFGSGTQLSVL.

V and J are TRBV2 and TRBJ2-2; the match to TRBD1 covers 8 bases. CDR1 and CDR2 (germline): SNHLY, FYNNEI. Losses at the gene ends were 7 bases for V and 1 base for J; bases not matched to a gene: 2. The CDR3 length is 14 residues. CDR3 DNA sequence: TGTGCCAGCACCGGGACAGGGAACACCGGGGAGCTGTTTTTT. Its translation is CASTGTGNTGELFF.

J is TRBJ2-4 and V is TRBV3-1 (or the pseudogene TRBV3-2); the D gene is possibly TRBD2 (5 bases). The CDR3 is 17 residues long. Germline loops: CDR1 LGHDT, CDR2 YNNKEL (reference sequence). V was shortened by 1 base and J by 8 bases, with 21 bases between the two germline ends. This CDR3 reads CASSQASPLLGWDIQYF. DNA of the CDR3: TGTGCCAGCAGCCAAGCATCCCCTTTACTAGGTTGGGACATTCAGTACTTC.

The genes are TRBV15 and TRBJ2-3; D is unresolved. V lost 4 bases and J 6 bases, leaving 14 bases between the germline ends. CDR1 and CDR2 (germline): LNHNV, YYDKDF (reference sequence). The CDR3 runs to 14 residues. The CDR3, as DNA: TGTGCCACCAGCATTGTCCGACCGAGGGATACGCAGTATTTT. Protein sequence: CATSIVRPRDTQYF.

The chain combines TRBV6-5 with TRBJ1-6; 12 bases are shared with TRBD1. Losses at the gene ends were 6 bases for V and 10 bases for J; bases not matched to a gene: 4. The length of the CDR3 is 14 residues. Germline CDR1 MNHEY, CDR2 SVGAGI. This CDR3 reads CASRAGTGGSPLHF. The CDR3 coding sequence is TGTGCCAGCAGGGCCGGGACAGGGGGCTCACCCCTCCACTTT.

V is TRBV7-8 and J is TRBJ2-7; TRBD2 aligns across 12 bases. CDR1 is SGHVS, CDR2 FQNEAQ, per germline. J was trimmed by 3 bases and V by 1 base; bases with no gene match: 4. The CDR3 length is 16 residues. CDR3 residues: CASSLETSGSLYEQYF. In DNA, the CDR3 is TGTGCCAGCAGCTTAGAGACTAGCGGGAGCCTCTACGAGCAGTACTTC.

This clone occurred a few times. The genes are TRBV11-2 and TRBJ2-2; tentatively, D is TRBD1 (6 bases). The length of the CDR3 is 14 residues. Trimming took off 3 bases at V and 6 bases at J, with 11 bases between the two ends. In germline, CDR1 is SGHAT, CDR2 FQNNGV. This CDR3 reads CASSFQGGPGELFF. The CDR3 nucleotides read TGTGCCAGCAGCTTCCAAGGGGGTCCCGGGGAGCTGTTTTTT.

The chain joins TRBV27 to TRBJ2-7, with 7 bases matching TRBD1. V was clipped by 2 bases and J by 4 bases; unmatched bases: 11. In germline, CDR1 is MNHEY, CDR2 SMNVEV (reference sequence). The CDR3 length is 16 residues. The CDR3 DNA follows: TGTGCCAGCAGTTTACGGGTGACAGGGAATCGATACGAGCAGTACTTC. Translated, it gives CASSLRVTGNRYEQYF.

This chain connects TRBV4-3 to TRBJ2-2; 9 bases line up with TRBD1. The CDR3 has 16 amino acids. CDR1 is LGHNA, CDR2 YSLEER, per germline. V lost 3 bases and J lost 5; bases outside the gene matches: 7. CDR3 DNA sequence: TGCGCCAGCAGCCAGTTACAGGGGGCATATACCGGGGAGCTGTTTTTT. Amino acid sequence: CASSQLQGAYTGELFF.

The rearrangement uses TRBV10-3 and TRBJ2-7; the match to TRBD2 covers 10 bases. The V and J ends lost 5 bases and 6 bases, in that order; junction bases with no gene match: 7. Germline loops: CDR1 ENHRY, CDR2 SYGVKD. This CDR3 is built from 14 residues. CDR3 loop: CAISLAGDPIEQYF. CDR3 DNA sequence: TGTGCCATCAGTCTAGCGGGGGACCCCATCGAGCAGTACTTC.

Notes on this clone: The junction departs from germline at one end; a sequencing error may be responsible. The rearrangement uses TRBV5-8 and TRBJ2-5; D is possibly TRBD1 or TRBD2 (6 bases each). In germline, CDR1 is SGHTS, CDR2 YDEGEE. The CDR3 is made up of 15 amino acids. The CDR3 region is CASTLGGSIRETQYF. Written as DNA, the CDR3 is TGTGCCAGCACCTTGGGGGGCTCGATTCGGGAGACCCAGTACTTC.

The gene calls are TRBV2 and TRBJ1-4, with D maybe TRBD1 (5 bases). The V end lost 5 bases, the J end lost 8 bases, and 21 bases lay between the germline ends. Germline V gene data show CDR1 as SNHLY and CDR2 as FYNNEI. This CDR3 has 16 amino acids. In DNA form, the CDR3 reads TGTGCCAGCAGTTTTTCGTCCCCAGACGCAGGGGAAAAACTGTTTTTT. Encoded protein: CASSFSSPDAGEKLFF.

The V call is TRBV29-1, the J call TRBJ2-3; D gene ambiguous. The CDR3 consists of 14 residues. Looked up from germline, CDR1 is SQVTM and CDR2 is ANQGSEA. Between the trimmed V and J ends, which lost 2 bases and 2 bases, there was a span of 11 bases. CDR3 DNA sequence: TGCAGCGTTGAATCCACTTGGGCCACAGATACGCAGTATTTT. It is translated as CSVESTWATDTQYF.

V gene TRBV5-4 combines with J gene TRBJ2-1; 12 nucleotides align to TRBD2. This CDR3 spans 15 amino acids. The ends lost 5 bases at V and 3 bases at J; junction bases unmatched: 3. CDR1 SGHNT and CDR2 YYREEE come from the germline V gene (reference sequence). In nucleotides, the CDR3 is TGTGCCAGCAGGCTAGCGGGGGGGTTCTACAATGAGCAGTTCTTC. Translated: CASRLAGGFYNEQFF. Variable domain in full (rest from reference TRBV5-4 and TRBJ2-1): ETGVTQSPTHLIKTRGQQVTLRCSSQSGHNTVSWYQQALGQGPQFIFQYYREEENGRGNFPPRFSGLQFPNYSSELNVNALELDDSALYLCASRLAGGFYNEQFFGPGTRLTVL.

This clone came up once. The CDR3 sequence: CATSRPGGGYEKLFF. For the CDR3, the DNA is TGTGCCACCAGCAGACCCGGGGGGGGTTATGAAAAACTGTTTTTT. This chain joins TRBV15 and TRBJ1-4; a possible D gene is TRBD1 (5 bases). Germline V lookup: CDR1 LNHNV, CDR2 YYDKDF (reference sequence). V was shortened by 2 bases and J by 6 bases, with 13 bases between the two germline ends. This CDR3 is 15 amino acids long.

The J gene is TRBJ2-5, the V gene TRBV19; 11 bases align to TRBD2. Germline CDR1 reads LNHDA; CDR2 reads SQIVND (reference sequence). The CDR3 extends over 14 amino acids. Germline trimming cut 7 bases from V and 5 bases from J; bases unmatched to any gene: 6. The CDR3 sequence is CASTLAGGVETQYF. The CDR3 DNA is TGTGCCAGTACCCTAGCGGGAGGAGTTGAGACCCAGTACTTC.

The rearrangement links TRBV27 to TRBJ2-4, with 8 nucleotides matching TRBD1. Per the germline V gene, CDR1 is MNHEY and CDR2 is SMNVEV (reference sequence). The CDR3 sequence is 17 residues long. V trimming: 6 bases; J trimming: 0 bases; junction bases outside the gene matches: 10. The CDR3 nucleotides read TGTGCCAGCAGGACGATGTCCAGGGGGCTAGCCAAAAACATTCAGTACTTC. It encodes CASRTMSRGLAKNIQYF.

V gene TRBV18 combines with J gene TRBJ1-6; D might be TRBD1 (6 bases). V was clipped by 2 bases and J by 10 bases, with 12 bases between them. Looked up from germline, CDR1 is KGHSH and CDR2 is LQKENI. The CDR3 loop spans 14 amino acids. DNA of the CDR3: TGTGCCAGCTCACCAGGACAGTTAGTGTCACCCCTCCACTTT. Amino acid sequence: CASSPGQLVSPLHF.

This clone was seen a handful of times. The junction shows a germline mismatch at one end, possibly a read error. The V call is TRBV7-7, the J call TRBJ1-5; 8 bases match TRBD1. Per the germline V gene, CDR1 is SSHAT and CDR2 is FNYEAQ (reference sequence). CDR3 size: 15 residues. CDR3 residues: CASSSGQDINQPQHF. DNA for the CDR3: TGTGCTAGCAGCTCGGGACAGGATATCAATCAGCCCCAGCATTTT.

The V and J genes are TRBV6-5 and TRBJ1-3, with TRBD1 matching over 9 bases. J was trimmed by 4 bases and V by 4 bases; bases with no gene match: 8. The CDR3 length is 16 residues. Germline assignment: CDR1 MNHEY and CDR2 SVGAGI. In nucleotides, the CDR3 is TGTGCCAGCAGTTTTTGGGGACAGGGCTCCGGAAACACCATATATTTT. Amino acid sequence: CASSFWGQGSGNTIYF.

The chain is built from TRBV3-1 (or the pseudogene TRBV3-2) and TRBJ2-2; TRBD2 agrees at 16 bases. CDR3 size: 19 residues. Germline values: CDR1 LGHDT, CDR2 YNNKEL (reference sequence). V lost 2 bases and J lost 0; bases outside the gene matches: 3. CDR3: CASSQPGLAGGTNTGELFF. CDR3 bases: TGTGCCAGCAGCCAACCGGGACTAGCGGGGGGGACGAACACCGGGGAGCTGTTTTTT.

The rearrangement links TRBV6-6 to TRBJ1-1; D is ambiguous. CDR3 length: 16 residues. The V and J ends lost 2 bases and 5 bases respectively, with 18 bases between them. Per germline, CDR1 MNHNY and CDR2 SVGAGI (reference sequence). CDR3 protein: CASSYKYRGLGTEAFF. In DNA form, the CDR3 reads TGTGCCAGCAGTTACAAATACCGGGGTCTAGGGACTGAAGCTTTCTTT.